This T cell receptor beta chain was identified in a study of blood T cell repertoires in COVID-19 (dated by TCRdb to 2018 to 2020). For the wider study: Collaborator samples came from the United States, Italy and Spain and covered acute and convalescent phases of COVID-19. The material from the prospective study consisted of cDNA or gDNA derived from T cells, B-cell-depleted T cells, or PBMCs. The repertoires were released in a freely available public database meant as a resource for research on the immune response to SARS-CoV-2. Nearly every sample came with metadata listing a de-identified subject ID, COVID-19 status, age in years and sex. Subjects who had been exposed to COVID-19, were actively infected with it, or had recovered from it provided the deeply sampled blood TCRbeta repertoires that made up the dataset. Where available, HLA class I and class II types were obtained from metadata supplied by the sample provider rather than from assay-based typing. The samples were drawn from the first 160 participants of the ongoing ImmuneRACE study and from some 1,300 subjects provided by 6 global collaborators.

As for this clone: Its antigen is unknown. It has no much larger one-base neighbor in the sample; base qualities were not kept.

The immunoSEQ Assay, a bias-controlled multiplex PCR, was used to amplify TCRbeta CDR3 regions from genomic DNA. Per the source publication's procedure: The number of nucleated cells in each sample was estimated from the amplification of reference gene primers within the assay. To quantify the absolute abundance of each unique TCRbeta CDR3 rearrangement, sequence reads were collapsed and filtered. Productive Simpson clonality was computed per sample as the square root of Simpson's diversity index over productive rearrangements. TCRdb obtained this table from immuneACCESS and retained in-frame rearrangements with V and J assigned. These tables miss some clones; where compared with another copy, unresolved V genes account for less than half of the shortfall, and the remainder is unexplained. V and J calls plus clone size are reproduced from that table; the DNA served to infer D and trimming. In all, the sample holds roughly 51,000 clones, and roughly nine tenths of those were seen once. The ten top clones hold 5.1% of the sample.

The collaborating institutions used their own protocols to collect whole blood in K2EDTA tubes. Collaborator samples were shipped for TCRbeta analysis as frozen whole blood, isolated PBMCs, or DNA extracted from either sample type. The study at large found these results: The amount of clinical and demographic metadata varied by source and participant and was provided uncurated.

The germline V gene specifies SGHRS as CDR1 and YFSETQ as CDR2. The CDR3 has 14 amino acids, counting the end cysteine and phenylalanine. Only the CDR3 DNA stays, 42 bases, in frame from base 1. Trimming removed 0 bases from V and 5 bases from J, leaving 11 bases between the germline ends. The sequence derives from a man between 65 and 85 years old with acute or convalescent COVID-19. Sequencing input: peripheral blood. The chain is encoded by TRBV5-1 joined to TRBJ1-2, with TRBD1 perhaps the D gene, on 5 matching bases. The bases read TGCGCCAGCAGCTTGGCCAGACAGCCGTATGGCTACACCTTC. This translates into CASSLARQPYGYTF.